These T cell receptor beta chains were read from a single sample in a study of blood T cell repertoires in COVID-19. Method: immunoSEQ multiplex PCR; TCRdb's copy keeps in-frame clones and lacks some. The sample contains under 200,000 clones, roughly four fifths of which appear only once. The specimen sequenced was peripheral blood. Receptors originate from a man aged 40-50 years who had recovered from COVID-19. Both conserved end residues are part of each CDR3. Fields, in order: CDR3 length, clone size, D gene, J gene, V gene, CDR3 protein, CDR3 DNA. D genes are given only for firm matches. Rows may omit the clone size; those that give it use once, few, many or a size class.

15 | NA | TRBD2 | TRBJ2-3 | TRBV7-2 | CASSDLAGAPDTQYF | TGTGCCAGCAGCGATCTAGCGGGGGCCCCAGATACGCAGTATTTT
15 | NA | NA | TRBJ2-5 | TRBV23-1 | CASSRAGAKKETQYF | TGCGCCAGCAGTCGGGCGGGGGCAAAAAAAGAGACCCAGTACTTC
14 | NA | NA | TRBJ1-2 | TRBV6-5 | CASTPLAGFNGYTF | TGTGCCAGTACCCCCCTCGCCGGTTTCAATGGCTACACCTTC
18 | NA | TRBD2 | TRBJ2-5 | TRBV3-1/TRBV3-2 | CASSSSAGRGGLGETQYF | TGTGCCAGCAGCTCCTCCGCGGGGCGGGGGGGCCTGGGAGAGACCCAGTACTTC
16 | NA | NA | TRBJ2-1 | TRBV21-1 | CASSTLAGEVDNEQFF | TGTGCCAGCAGCACCTTAGCGGGAGAGGTTGACAATGAGCAGTTCTTC
12 | NA | NA | TRBJ1-1 | TRBV5-4 | CASSPRIDEAFF | TGTGCCAGCAGCCCGCGCATTGATGAAGCTTTCTTT
15 | NA | TRBD1 | TRBJ2-1 | TRBV5-1 | CASSWTGGAINEQFF | TGCGCCAGCAGCTGGACAGGGGGCGCAATTAATGAGCAGTTCTTC
17 | NA | NA | TRBJ1-1 | TRBV7-9 | CASSPAPAGLMNTEAFF | TGTGCCAGCAGCCCAGCTCCGGCAGGCCTCATGAACACTGAAGCTTTCTTT
14 | few | NA | TRBJ2-3 | TRBV11-2 | CASSLRRVTDTQYF | TGTGCCAGCAGCTTAAGGCGGGTCACAGATACGCAGTATTTT
15 | NA | NA | TRBJ1-4 | TRBV7-6 | CASSFAGEPNEKLFF | TGTGCCAGCAGCTTTGCAGGGGAACCTAATGAAAAACTGTTTTTT
16 | NA | TRBD1 | TRBJ1-4 | TRBV19 | CASTPGTGGFNEKLFF | TGTGCCAGTACCCCCGGGACAGGGGGCTTCAATGAAAAACTGTTTTTT
13 | NA | TRBD1 | TRBJ1-1 | TRBV6-5 | CASAGQGYTEAFF | TGTGCCAGTGCGGGACAGGGCTACACTGAAGCTTTCTTT
15 | NA | NA | TRBJ1-4 | TRBV27 | CASSLAGRENEKLFF | TGTGCCAGCAGTTTAGCAGGTAGAGAGAATGAAAAACTGTTTTTT
12 | NA | NA | TRBJ2-1 | TRBV11-3 | CASSFSAGEQFF | TGTGCCAGCAGCTTTTCCGCCGGTGAGCAGTTCTTC
12 | NA | NA | TRBJ2-3 | TRBV28 | CASSLNRDTQYF | TGTGCCAGCAGTCTGAACAGGGATACGCAGTATTTT
17 | NA | TRBD2 | TRBJ2-1 | TRBV7-3 | CASSKLGERGRYNEQFF | TGTGCCAGCTCAAAGTTGGGCGAGCGGGGGCGATACAATGAGCAGTTCTTC
13 | NA | TRBD2 | TRBJ2-7 | TRBV7-2 | CASSRGGTYEQYF | TGTGCCAGCAGCCGCGGGGGGACCTACGAGCAGTACTTC
17 | NA | NA | TRBJ1-1 | TRBV3-1/TRBV3-2 | CASSQDFGLEVNTEAFF | TGTGCCAGCAGCCAAGATTTCGGCCTCGAGGTAAACACTGAAGCTTTCTTT
15 | NA | NA | TRBJ1-1 | TRBV7-8 | CASSLGGQMNTEAFF | TGTGCCAGCAGCTTAGGGGGACAAATGAACACTGAAGCTTTCTTT
14 | NA | TRBD2 | TRBJ2-1 | TRBV2 | CASSRTSGGHEQFF | TGTGCCAGCAGCAGGACTAGCGGGGGCCATGAGCAGTTCTTC
15 | NA | NA | TRBJ2-1 | TRBV19 | CASSILVTSSNEQFF | TGTGCCAGTAGTATTCTAGTCACTAGCAGCAATGAGCAGTTCTTC
13 | NA | NA | TRBJ2-5 | TRBV7-2 | CASRVGVQETQYF | TGTGCCAGCCGTGTGGGAGTCCAAGAGACCCAGTACTTC
16 | NA | TRBD2 | TRBJ2-3 | TRBV6-2/TRBV6-3 | CASSYSRSGGAATQYF | TGTGCCAGCAGTTACTCGAGGAGCGGGGGGGCCGCTACGCAGTATTTT
17 | NA | TRBD2 | TRBJ2-3 | TRBV11-2 | CASSRGRWEGLLDTQYF | TGTGCCAGCAGCCGGGGTAGGTGGGAGGGCCTTTTAGATACGCAGTATTTT
16 | few | NA | TRBJ2-1 | TRBV7-6 | CASSPGPGGSYNEQFF | TGTGCCAGCAGCCCCGGTCCAGGTGGGTCCTACAATGAGCAGTTCTTC
21 | once | TRBD2 | TRBJ2-5 | TRBV7-8 | CASSLGQSLGYSGRGGETQYF | TGTGCCAGCAGCTTAGGGCAGTCATTGGGGTACAGCGGGAGGGGAGGGGAGACCCAGTACTTC
13 | NA | NA | TRBJ1-2 | TRBV7-2 | CASSFRARDGYTF | TGTGCCAGCAGCTTCAGGGCTAGGGATGGCTACACCTTC
14 | NA | NA | TRBJ1-5 | TRBV19 | CASKESPSNQPQHF | TGTGCCAGTAAAGAGAGTCCGAGCAATCAGCCCCAGCATTTT
11 | NA | NA | TRBJ1-2 | TRBV11-3 | CATGEPYGYTF | TGTGCCACAGGGGAGCCCTATGGCTACACCTTC
16 | NA | NA | TRBJ1-1 | TRBV21-1 | CASSAVKGAMNTEAFF | TGTGCCAGCAGCGCCGTCAAAGGGGCCATGAACACTGAAGCTTTCTTT
14 | NA | NA | TRBJ1-2 | TRBV13 | CASSLRTQLYGYTF | TGTGCCAGCAGCTTGCGGACACAACTTTATGGCTACACCTTC
14 | NA | NA | TRBJ2-3 | TRBV6-6 | CASIQQGRTDTQYF | TGTGCCAGCATCCAACAGGGCCGCACAGATACGCAGTATTTT
15 | NA | TRBD1 | TRBJ2-5 | TRBV7-3 | CASSSTGDFQETQYF | TGTGCCAGCAGCTCGACAGGGGATTTCCAAGAGACCCAGTACTTC
17 | NA | NA | TRBJ2-1 | TRBV4-1 | CASSLWGGADSYNEQFF | TGCGCCAGCAGCCTGTGGGGAGGCGCGGACTCCTACAATGAGCAGTTCTTC
15 | NA | TRBD1 | TRBJ2-7 | TRBV18 | CASSNEGQGTHEQYF | TGTGCCAGCTCAAACGAGGGACAGGGTACCCACGAGCAGTACTTC
16 | NA | TRBD2 | TRBJ2-2 | TRBV27 | CASSLGGTSNTGELFF | TGTGCCAGCAGTTTAGGGGGGACTAGTAACACCGGGGAGCTGTTTTTT
12 | NA | NA | TRBJ1-6 | TRBV30 | CAWSVPEVPLHF | TGTGCCTGGAGTGTACCCGAGGTACCCCTCCACTTT
16 | NA | TRBD1 | TRBJ2-4 | TRBV7-2 | CASSSRPGTGKGIQYF | TGTGCCAGCAGCTCCCGGCCCGGGACAGGGAAGGGGATTCAGTACTTC
15 | NA | NA | TRBJ2-1 | TRBV19 | CASSSHAVFRVEQFF | TGTGCCAGTAGTAGTCACGCCGTCTTCCGGGTTGAGCAGTTCTTC
13 | NA | NA | TRBJ1-6 | TRBV12-3/TRBV12-4 | CASSSGANSPLHF | TGTGCCAGCAGCTCTGGGGCCAATTCACCCCTCCACTTT
12 | NA | NA | TRBJ1-2 | TRBV28 | CASGRAYYGYTF | TGTGCCAGCGGGAGGGCGTACTATGGCTACACCTTC
12 | NA | NA | TRBJ1-1 | TRBV6-2/TRBV6-3 | CASSFYTGEAFF | TGTGCCAGCAGTTTTTACACAGGGGAAGCTTTCTTT
13 | few | NA | TRBJ1-1 | TRBV9 | CASSVSVNTEAFF | TGTGCCAGCAGCGTATCAGTGAACACTGAAGCTTTCTTT
13 | NA | NA | TRBJ1-1 | TRBV12-3/TRBV12-4 | CASSQTGNTEAFF | TGTGCCAGCAGTCAGACAGGGAACACTGAAGCTTTCTTT
12 | NA | NA | TRBJ2-3 | TRBV2 | CASSIYTDTQYF | TGTGCCAGCAGTATATACACAGATACGCAGTATTTT
14 | NA | NA | TRBJ2-3 | TRBV4-1 | CASSQDGVRDTQYF | TGCGCCAGCAGCCAAGATGGCGTCAGGGATACGCAGTATTTT